This passage covers 15 T cell receptor beta chains from one sample sequenced in a study of blood T cell repertoires in COVID-19. Method: immunoSEQ multiplex PCR; TCRdb's copy keeps in-frame clones and lacks some. There are approximately 380,000 clones in the sample; more than 75% occur only once, and approximately 1.2% lies in the top ten. The specimen sequenced was PBMCs or T cells enriched from blood (not recorded which). Every receptor here comes from a young woman who had recovered from COVID-19.

V gene TRBV28 combines with J gene TRBJ1-1, with D unresolved. Deletions cut 0 bases from V and 3 bases from J, with 11 bases between. Germline V CDR1 and CDR2: MDHEN, SYDVKM. The CDR3 consists of 15 residues. The CDR3 DNA follows: TGTGCCAGCAGTTTATGGGCAGAAGCGGACACTGAAGCTTTCTTT. It encodes CASSLWAEADTEAFF.

The chain employs TRBV28 and TRBJ1-5; D is possibly TRBD1 (6 bases). This CDR3 region has 14 residues. V lost 8 bases and J lost 7, with 18 bases in between. Germline values: CDR1 MDHEN, CDR2 SYDVKM. The CDR3 region is CASQTGTHSQPQHF. In DNA, the CDR3 is TGTGCCAGCCAGACCGGGACACACTCACAGCCCCAGCATTTT.

The rearrangement joins TRBV5-5 to TRBJ1-2; D may be TRBD1 (5 bases). Germline assignment: CDR1 SGHKS and CDR2 YYEKEE (reference sequence). The V end lost 2 bases, the J end lost 0 bases, and 14 bases lay between the germline ends. The CDR3 is 16 amino acids. The CDR3 sequence: CASSFEPTGTNYGYTF. In DNA, the CDR3 is TGTGCCAGCAGCTTCGAACCAACAGGCACTAACTATGGCTACACCTTC.

The chain combines TRBV6-1 with TRBJ1-6; 8 nucleotides match TRBD1. This CDR3 is built from 18 residues. The ends lost 4 bases at V and 0 bases at J; junction bases unmatched: 8. CDR1 and CDR2 (germline): MNHNS, SASEGT. DNA of the CDR3: TGTGCCAGCAGTGGCGTTCGACAGGGGAGCTCCTATAATTCACCCCTCCACTTT. Translated: CASSGVRQGSSYNSPLHF.

The chain recombines TRBV5-4 with TRBJ1-4; D not resolved. The germline V and J ends were trimmed by 3 bases and 0 bases, with 12 bases remaining between them. The CDR3 is 16 residues long. Germline CDR1 SGHNT, CDR2 YYREEE (reference sequence). The chain's CDR3 is CASSWRTGSTNEKLFF. In DNA, the CDR3 is TGTGCCAGCAGCTGGAGGACGGGCTCAACTAATGAAAAACTGTTTTTT. Filled out from reference TRBV5-4 and TRBJ1-4, the complete variable domain reads ETGVTQSPTHLIKTRGQQVTLRCSSQSGHNTVSWYQQALGQGPQFIFQYYREEENGRGNFPPRFSGLQFPNYSSELNVNALELDDSALYLCASSWRTGSTNEKLFFGSGTQLSVL.

The chain recombines TRBV4-2 with TRBJ1-1; a weak D match, TRBD1 (5 bases). This CDR3 comprises 13 residues. CDR1 and CDR2 from the germline V gene are LGHNA and YNFKEQ. V lost 1 base to trimming and J lost 4 bases, with 7 bases between them. The CDR3 bases are TGTGCCAGCAGCCAAGGGACACTCACTGAAGCTTTCTTT. Translating it yields CASSQGTLTEAFF.

V is TRBV6-5 and J is TRBJ1-2, with TRBD1 identical over 8 bases. Per germline, CDR1 MNHEY and CDR2 SVGAGI. This CDR3 has 16 residues. The V gene end was trimmed by 0 bases and the J gene end by 0 bases; junction bases not matched to a gene: 3. The CDR3 DNA sequence: TGTGCCAGCAGTTACTCTGGCAGGGGGCCTAACTATGGCTACACCTTC. This encodes CASSYSGRGPNYGYTF.

The V and J genes are TRBV9 and TRBJ1-2; the D gene is possibly TRBD1 (6 bases). Germline V gene sequence: CDR1 SGDLS, CDR2 YYNGEE. This CDR3 has 15 residues. V was pared by 0 bases and J by 0 bases, with 9 bases between. The CDR3 here is CASSVGAGANYGYTF. The CDR3 DNA reads as TGTGCCAGCAGCGTAGGAGCAGGGGCTAACTATGGCTACACCTTC.

This chain joins TRBV4-2 and TRBJ1-1; D is unclear. The CDR3 length is 14 residues. CDR1 is LGHNA and CDR2 is YNFKEQ in the germline V gene. The V end lost 0 bases, the J end lost 1 base, and 6 bases lay between the germline ends. The CDR3 is CASSQDLGNTEAFF. CDR3 bases: TGTGCCAGCAGCCAAGATCTAGGGAACACTGAAGCTTTCTTT.

The rearrangement uses TRBV14 and TRBJ2-3; maybe TRBD2 (6 bases). Germline CDR1 and CDR2: SGHDN and FVKESK. V lost 4 bases and J 8 bases, leaving 16 bases between the germline ends. This CDR3 region has 14 residues. The CDR3 DNA follows: TGTGCCAGCAGCCGCGGATCCGGGGGAGGTACGCAGTATTTT. Its protein product is CASSRGSGGGTQYF.

The chain has TRBV30 and TRBJ1-3; 7 nucleotides match TRBD1. J gave up 0 bases and V 4 bases, and 3 bases lay outside the gene matches. Germline CDR1 and CDR2: GTSNPN and SVGIG (reference sequence). This CDR3 has 14 residues. The CDR3 is CAWTRGDSGNTIYF. As DNA, the CDR3 is TGTGCCTGGACCAGGGGGGACTCTGGAAACACCATATATTTT.

This chain uses TRBV6-5 with TRBJ2-7; D gene ambiguous. Trimming took off 11 bases at V and 3 bases at J, with 11 bases between the two ends. This CDR3 is 11 amino acids long. CDR1 MNHEY and CDR2 SVGAGI come from the germline V gene. In DNA, the CDR3 is TGTGCCTCTTCCCTAGGCTACGAGCAGTACTTC. The encoded protein is CASSLGYEQYF.

The rearrangement uses TRBV5-1 and TRBJ2-2, with 7 bases fitting TRBD1. V trimming: 0 bases; J trimming: 1 base; junction bases outside the gene matches: 18. This CDR3 spans 21 amino acids. CDR1 and CDR2 (germline): SGHRS, YFSETQ. CDR3 nucleotides: TGCGCCAGCAGCTTGGAAGTCCGGGACAGTTTTTTCCGCGGGAACACCGGGGAGCTGTTTTTT. Translated: CASSLEVRDSFFRGNTGELFF.

The rearrangement uses TRBV12-3 or TRBV12-4 and TRBJ2-7; TRBD2 might be the D (5 bases). Trimming shortened V by 7 bases and J by 7 bases, and 14 bases separated the two germline ends. This CDR3 spans 12 amino acids. CDR3 sequence: CASNLSGGEQYF. CDR3 sequence (DNA): TGTGCCAGCAATCTCTCCGGCGGGGAGCAGTACTTC.

V gene TRBV7-3 combines with J gene TRBJ2-3; 8 bases line up with TRBD2. V dropped 5 bases and J dropped 5; count of bases not matched to a gene: 12. The CDR3 length is 16 residues. Germline V lookup: CDR1 SGHTA, CDR2 FQGTGA. CDR3 DNA sequence: TGTGCCAGCAGCCGGGTACCGGGGGGGCCGGGAGATACGCAGTATTTT. It codes for CASSRVPGGPGDTQYF.